This T cell receptor (beta chain) is drawn from a study of blood T cells in healthy people across ages. Every sample yielded at least 6 million isolated PBMCs. V gave up 2 bases and J gave up 0 bases, with 13 bases separating them. Per germline, CDR1 SQVTM and CDR2 ANQGSEA. The CDR3 extends over 15 amino acids. Next came a second PCR, run for roughly 6 to 11 cycles, which used a sample-barcoded 5' primer along with a J-beta primer mix. A template-switch adaptor that had 12 random nucleotides put a tag on each cDNA molecule. MiXCR, run by TCRdb on the 5' RACE reads, gives a single entry per CDR3 protein. The sample includes 600,000 or so distinct CDR3 sequences, roughly 30% of them seen just once. This clonotype was counted ten times or more.

The receptor was derived from a woman of 80 years or more in good health. The sample was blood. V usage is TRBV29-1 and J usage is TRBJ1-2, with D hard to call. The CDR3 DNA is TGCAGCGTTGAACGTAAGGGCCAAACTAACTATGGCTACACCTTC. Protein sequence: CSVERKGQTNYGYTF.